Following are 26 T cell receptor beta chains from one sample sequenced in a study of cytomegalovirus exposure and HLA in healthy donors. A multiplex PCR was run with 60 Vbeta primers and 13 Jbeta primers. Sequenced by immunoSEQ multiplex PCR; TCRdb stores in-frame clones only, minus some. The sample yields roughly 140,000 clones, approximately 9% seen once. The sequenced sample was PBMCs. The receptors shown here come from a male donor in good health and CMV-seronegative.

CDR3: CASSIDWRPTPNEQYF. For the CDR3, the DNA is TGTGCCAGTAGTATAGATTGGAGACCGACTCCTAACGAGCAGTACTTC. This chain links TRBV19 with TRBJ2-7; the D is unclear. V was shortened by 0 bases and J by 5 bases, with 17 bases between the two germline ends. The length of the CDR3 is 16 residues. CDR1 is LNHDA, CDR2 SQIVND, per germline (reference sequence).

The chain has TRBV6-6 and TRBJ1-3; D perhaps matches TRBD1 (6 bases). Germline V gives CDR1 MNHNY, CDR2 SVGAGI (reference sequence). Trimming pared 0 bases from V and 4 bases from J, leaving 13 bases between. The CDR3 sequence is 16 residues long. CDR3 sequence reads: CASSYSWQGIGNTIYF. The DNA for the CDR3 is TGTGCCAGCAGTTACTCCTGGCAGGGGATCGGAAACACCATATATTTT.

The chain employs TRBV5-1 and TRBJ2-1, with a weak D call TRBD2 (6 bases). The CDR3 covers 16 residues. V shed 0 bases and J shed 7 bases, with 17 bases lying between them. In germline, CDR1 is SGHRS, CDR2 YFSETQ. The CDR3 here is CASSLDRADRGNEQFF. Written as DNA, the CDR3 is TGCGCCAGCAGCTTGGATCGGGCAGATCGGGGGAATGAGCAGTTCTTC.

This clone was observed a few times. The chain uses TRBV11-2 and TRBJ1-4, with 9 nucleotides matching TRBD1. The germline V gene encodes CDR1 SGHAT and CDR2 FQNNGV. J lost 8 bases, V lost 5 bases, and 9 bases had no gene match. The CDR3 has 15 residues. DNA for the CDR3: TGTGCCAGCAGCCCCCGCCGGACAGGGGAGGAAAAACTGTTTTTT. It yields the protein CASSPRRTGEEKLFF.

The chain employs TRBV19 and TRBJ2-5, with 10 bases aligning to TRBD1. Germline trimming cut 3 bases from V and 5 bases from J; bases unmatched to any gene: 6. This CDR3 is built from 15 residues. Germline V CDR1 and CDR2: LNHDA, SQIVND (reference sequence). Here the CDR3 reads CASSIGTGAWETQYF. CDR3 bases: TGTGCCAGTAGTATTGGGACAGGGGCTTGGGAGACCCAGTACTTC.

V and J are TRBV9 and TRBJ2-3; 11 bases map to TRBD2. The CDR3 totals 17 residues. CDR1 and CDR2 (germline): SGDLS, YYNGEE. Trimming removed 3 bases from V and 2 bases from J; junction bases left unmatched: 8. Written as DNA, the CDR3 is TGTGCCAGCAGCGCCAAGACTAGCGGGATCTCCACAGATACGCAGTATTTT. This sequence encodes CASSAKTSGISTDTQYF.

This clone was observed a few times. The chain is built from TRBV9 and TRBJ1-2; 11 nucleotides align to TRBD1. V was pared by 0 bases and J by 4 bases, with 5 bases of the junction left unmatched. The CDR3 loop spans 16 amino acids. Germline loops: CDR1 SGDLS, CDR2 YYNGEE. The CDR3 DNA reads TGTGCCAGCAGCGTAGCTCCGGACAGGGGGCCCTATGGCTACACCTTC. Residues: CASSVAPDRGPYGYTF.

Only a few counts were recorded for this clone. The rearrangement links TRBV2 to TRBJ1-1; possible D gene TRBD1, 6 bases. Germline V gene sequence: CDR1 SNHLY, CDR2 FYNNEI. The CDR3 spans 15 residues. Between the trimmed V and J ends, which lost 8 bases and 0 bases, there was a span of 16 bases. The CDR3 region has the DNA TGTGCCAGCTCCCGACTCAGGGACATGAACACTGAAGCTTTCTTT. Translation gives CASSRLRDMNTEAFF.

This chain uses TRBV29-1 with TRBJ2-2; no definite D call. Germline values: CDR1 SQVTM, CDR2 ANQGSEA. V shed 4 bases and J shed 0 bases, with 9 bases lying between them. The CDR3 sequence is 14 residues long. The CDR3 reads CSVAAGTNTGELFF. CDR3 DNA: TGCAGCGTTGCAGCAGGCACGAACACCGGGGAGCTGTTTTTT.

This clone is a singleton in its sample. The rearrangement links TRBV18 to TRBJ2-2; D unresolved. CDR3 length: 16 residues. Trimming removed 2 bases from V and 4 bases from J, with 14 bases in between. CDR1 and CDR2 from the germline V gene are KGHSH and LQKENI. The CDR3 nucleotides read TGTGCCAGCTCACCATTTTACCGGAGCCGCACCGGGGAGCTGTTTTTT. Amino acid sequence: CASSPFYRSRTGELFF.

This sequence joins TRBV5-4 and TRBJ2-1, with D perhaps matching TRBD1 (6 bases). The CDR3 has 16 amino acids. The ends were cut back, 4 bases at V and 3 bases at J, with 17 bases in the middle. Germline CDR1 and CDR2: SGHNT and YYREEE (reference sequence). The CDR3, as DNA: TGTGCCAGCAGCCTGGGGGCAGGGAAAAACTACAATGAGCAGTTCTTC. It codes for CASSLGAGKNYNEQFF.

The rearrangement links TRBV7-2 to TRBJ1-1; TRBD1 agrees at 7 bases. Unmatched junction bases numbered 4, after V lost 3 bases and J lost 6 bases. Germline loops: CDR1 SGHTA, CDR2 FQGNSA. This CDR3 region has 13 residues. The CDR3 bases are TGTGCCAGCAGCTTCCGGACAGGCTCTGAAGCTTTCTTT. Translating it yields CASSFRTGSEAFF.

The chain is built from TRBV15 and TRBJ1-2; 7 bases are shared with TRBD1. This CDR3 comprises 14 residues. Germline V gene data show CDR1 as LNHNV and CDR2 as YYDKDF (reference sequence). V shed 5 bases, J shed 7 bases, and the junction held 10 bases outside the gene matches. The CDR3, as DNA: TGTGCCACCAGCGGCGGACAGGAGAGTCGTGGCTACACCTTC. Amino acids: CATSGGQESRGYTF. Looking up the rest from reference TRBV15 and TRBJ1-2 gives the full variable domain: DAMVIQNPRYQVTQFGKPVTLSCSQTLNHNVMYWYQQKSSQAPKLLFHYYDKDFNNEADTPDNFQSRRPNTSFCFLDIRSPGLGDTAMYLCATSGGQESRGYTFGSGTRLTVV.

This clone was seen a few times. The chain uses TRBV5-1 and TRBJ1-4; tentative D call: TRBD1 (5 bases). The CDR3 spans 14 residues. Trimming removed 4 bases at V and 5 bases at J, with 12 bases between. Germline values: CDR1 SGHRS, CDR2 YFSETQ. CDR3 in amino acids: CASSGATVNEKLFF. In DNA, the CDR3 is TGCGCCAGCAGCGGAGCGACAGTAAATGAAAAACTGTTTTTT.

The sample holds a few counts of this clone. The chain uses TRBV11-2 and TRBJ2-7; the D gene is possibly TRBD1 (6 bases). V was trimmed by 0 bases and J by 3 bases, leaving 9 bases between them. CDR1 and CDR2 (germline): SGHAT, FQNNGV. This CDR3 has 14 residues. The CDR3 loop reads CASSLEGAGYEQYF. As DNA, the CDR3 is TGTGCCAGCAGCTTAGAGGGGGCTGGCTACGAGCAGTACTTC.

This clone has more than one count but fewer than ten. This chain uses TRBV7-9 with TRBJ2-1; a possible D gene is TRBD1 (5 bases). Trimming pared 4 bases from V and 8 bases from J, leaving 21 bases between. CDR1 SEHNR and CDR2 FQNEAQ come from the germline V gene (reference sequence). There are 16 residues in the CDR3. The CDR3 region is CASSSPGGQGLYEQFF. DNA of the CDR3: TGTGCCAGCAGCTCCCCGGGTGGCCAGGGTCTCTATGAGCAGTTCTTC.

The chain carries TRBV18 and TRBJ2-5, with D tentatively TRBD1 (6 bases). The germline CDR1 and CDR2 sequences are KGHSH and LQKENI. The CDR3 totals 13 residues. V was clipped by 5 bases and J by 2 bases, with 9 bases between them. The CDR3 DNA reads TGTGCCAGCTCAGCAGGACAGCAAGAGACCCAGTACTTC. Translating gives CASSAGQQETQYF.

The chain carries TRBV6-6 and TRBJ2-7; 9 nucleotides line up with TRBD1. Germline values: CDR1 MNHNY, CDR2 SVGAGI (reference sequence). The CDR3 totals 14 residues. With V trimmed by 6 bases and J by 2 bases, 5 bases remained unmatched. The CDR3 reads CASRGGQGPYEQYF. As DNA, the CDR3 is TGTGCCAGCAGGGGGGGACAGGGACCCTACGAGCAGTACTTC.

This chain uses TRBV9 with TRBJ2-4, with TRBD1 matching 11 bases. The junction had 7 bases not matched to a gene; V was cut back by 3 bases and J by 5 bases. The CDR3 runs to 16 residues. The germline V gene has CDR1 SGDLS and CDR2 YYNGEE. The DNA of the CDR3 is TGTGCCAGCAGCGCCGGGACAGGGGGAGCGGAAAACATTCAGTACTTC. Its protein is CASSAGTGGAENIQYF.

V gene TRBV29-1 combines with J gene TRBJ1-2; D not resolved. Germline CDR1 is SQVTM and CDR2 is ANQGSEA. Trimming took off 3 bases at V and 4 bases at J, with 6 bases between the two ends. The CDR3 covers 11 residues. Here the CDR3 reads CSVERIYGYTF. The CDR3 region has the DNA TGCAGCGTTGAGAGGATCTATGGCTACACCTTC. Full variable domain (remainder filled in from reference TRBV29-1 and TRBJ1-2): SAVISQKPSRDICQRGTSLTIQCQVDSQVTMMFWYRQQPGQSLTLIATANQGSEATYESGFVIDKFPISRPNLTFSTLTVSNMSPEDSSIYLCSVERIYGYTFGSGTRLTVV.

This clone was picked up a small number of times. In DNA form, the CDR3 reads TGTGCCAGCAGCCTGGCTCCGCAGAACACTGAAGCTTTCTTT. Translating it yields CASSLAPQNTEAFF. The V call is TRBV7-2, the J call TRBJ1-1; no clear D. V shed 5 bases and J shed 1 base, with 11 bases lying between them. The CDR3 contains 14 residues. The germline gives CDR1 SGHTA, CDR2 FQGNSA.

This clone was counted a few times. CDR3: CASSQVRGGRGAYEQYF. In DNA, the CDR3 is TGCGCCAGCAGCCAAGTAAGGGGCGGTAGAGGAGCCTACGAGCAGTACTTC. This chain connects TRBV4-1 to TRBJ2-7; D is perhaps TRBD1 (5 bases). V was cut by 1 base and J by 2 bases, with 18 bases left in between. The CDR3 loop spans 17 amino acids. The germline gives CDR1 MGHRA, CDR2 YSYEKL.

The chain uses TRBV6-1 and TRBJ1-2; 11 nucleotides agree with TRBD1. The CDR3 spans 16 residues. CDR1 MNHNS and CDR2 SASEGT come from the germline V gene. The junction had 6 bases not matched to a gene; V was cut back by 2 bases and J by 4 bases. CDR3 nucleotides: TGTGCCAGCAGTGAAAGGGTGGACAGGGGGCTCTATGGCTACACCTTC. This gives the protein CASSERVDRGLYGYTF.

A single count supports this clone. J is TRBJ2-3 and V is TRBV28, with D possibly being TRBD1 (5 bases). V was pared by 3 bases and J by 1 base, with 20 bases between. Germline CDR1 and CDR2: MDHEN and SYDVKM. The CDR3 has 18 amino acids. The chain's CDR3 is CASSFPPAAQARTDTQYF. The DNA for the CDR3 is TGTGCCAGCAGTTTCCCTCCCGCCGCACAGGCCCGCACAGATACGCAGTATTTT.

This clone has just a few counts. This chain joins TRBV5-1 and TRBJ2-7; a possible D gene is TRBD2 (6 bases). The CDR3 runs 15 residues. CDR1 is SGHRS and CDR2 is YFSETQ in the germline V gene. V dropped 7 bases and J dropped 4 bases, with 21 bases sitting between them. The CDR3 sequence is CASQTTGGALYEQYF. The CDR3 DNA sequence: TGCGCCAGCCAGACCACAGGAGGGGCTCTGTACGAGCAGTACTTC.

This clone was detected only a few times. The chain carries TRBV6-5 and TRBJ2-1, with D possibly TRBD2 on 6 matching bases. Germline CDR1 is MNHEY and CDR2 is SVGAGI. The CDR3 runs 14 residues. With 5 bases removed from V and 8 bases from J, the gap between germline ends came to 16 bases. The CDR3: CASSPGLSRYEQFF. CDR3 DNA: TGTGCCAGCAGTCCGGGACTTTCTCGGTATGAGCAGTTCTTC.